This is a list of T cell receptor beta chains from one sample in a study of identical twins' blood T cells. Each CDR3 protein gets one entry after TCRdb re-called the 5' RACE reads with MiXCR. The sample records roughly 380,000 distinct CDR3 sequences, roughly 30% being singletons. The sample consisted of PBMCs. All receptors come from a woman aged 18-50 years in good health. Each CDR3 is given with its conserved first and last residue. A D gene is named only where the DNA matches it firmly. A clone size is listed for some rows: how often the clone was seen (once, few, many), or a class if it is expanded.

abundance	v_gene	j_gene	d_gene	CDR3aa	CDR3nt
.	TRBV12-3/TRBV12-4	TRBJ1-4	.	CASSFSGAGDEKLFF	TGTGCCAGCAGTTTTTCGGGCGCGGGGGATGAAAAACTGTTTTTT
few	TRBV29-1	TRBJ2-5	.	CSVEDTGRETQYF	TGCAGCGTTGAAGATACAGGGCGAGAGACCCAGTACTTC
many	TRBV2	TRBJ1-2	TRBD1	CASSGQDAGYTF	TGTGCCAGCAGCGGACAGGACGCTGGCTACACCTTC
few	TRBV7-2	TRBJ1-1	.	CASSLVSLQNTEAFF	TGTGCCAGCAGCTTAGTATCCCTACAGAACACTGAAGCTTTCTTT
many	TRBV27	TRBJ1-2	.	CASSPLDGNYGYTF	TGTGCCAGCAGTCCTTTAGACGGAAACTATGGCTACACCTTC
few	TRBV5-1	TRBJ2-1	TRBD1	CASSFPGQAYNEQFF	TGCGCCAGCAGCTTTCCGGGACAGGCCTACAATGAGCAGTTCTTC
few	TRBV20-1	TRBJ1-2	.	CSARDGAYGYTF	TGCAGTGCTAGAGATGGGGCCTATGGCTACACCTTC
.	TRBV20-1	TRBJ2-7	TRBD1	CSARESGQGFYEQYF	TGCAGTGCTAGAGAATCCGGACAGGGCTTCTACGAGCAGTACTTC
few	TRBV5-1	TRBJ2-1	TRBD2	CASSLLAGADNEQFF	TGCGCCAGCAGCTTACTAGCGGGGGCCGACAATGAGCAGTTCTTC
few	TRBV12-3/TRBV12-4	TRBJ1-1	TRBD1	CASRLGQGNTEAFF	TGTGCCAGCCGCCTGGGACAGGGGAACACTGAAGCTTTCTTT
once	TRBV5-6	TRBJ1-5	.	CASSLNRAAPQHF	TGTGCCAGCAGCTTAAACAGGGCGGCGCCCCAGCATTTT
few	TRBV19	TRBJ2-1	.	CASSNPGTGDEQFF	TGTGCCAGTAGTAACCCCGGCACGGGGGATGAGCAGTTCTTC
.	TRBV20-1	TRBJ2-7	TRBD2	CIAFGLAESYEQYF	TGCATTGCTTTCGGACTAGCGGAGTCCTACGAGCAGTACTTC
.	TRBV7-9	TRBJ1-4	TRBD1	CASSSGRAGGNEKLFF	TGTGCCAGCAGCTCAGGAAGGGCAGGGGGGAATGAAAAACTGTTTTTT
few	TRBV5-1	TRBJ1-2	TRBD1	CASTTAGQGVGYTF	TGCGCCAGCACTACCGCGGGGCAGGGGGTTGGCTACACCTTC
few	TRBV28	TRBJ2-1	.	CASSGPREQFF	TGTGCCAGCAGTGGCCCTCGGGAGCAGTTCTTC
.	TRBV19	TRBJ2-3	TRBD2	CASSIDGRSTDTQYF	TGTGCCAGTAGTATAGACGGGAGGTCCACAGATACGCAGTATTTT
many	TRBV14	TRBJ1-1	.	CASSQEAAGAEAFF	TGTGCCAGCAGCCAAGAGGCAGCAGGGGCTGAAGCTTTCTTT
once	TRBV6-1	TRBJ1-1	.	CASGSTRETEAFF	TGTGCCAGCGGAAGCACACGGGAGACTGAAGCTTTCTTT
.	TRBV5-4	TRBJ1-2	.	CASSPYSGRNYGYTF	TGTGCCAGCAGCCCGTACTCGGGACGAAACTATGGCTACACCTTC
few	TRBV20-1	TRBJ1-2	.	CSARDWAGDGYTF	TGCAGTGCTAGAGATTGGGCAGGGGATGGCTACACCTTC
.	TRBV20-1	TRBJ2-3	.	CSANVWGVAGTDTQYF	TGCAGTGCTAACGTATGGGGGGTAGCGGGCACAGATACGCAGTATTTT
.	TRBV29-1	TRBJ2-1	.	CSVCDSVNEQFF	TGCAGCGTTTGTGACTCAGTCAATGAGCAGTTCTTC
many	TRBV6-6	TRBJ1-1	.	CASRGSLEAFF	TGTGCCAGCAGGGGATCCCTTGAAGCTTTCTTT
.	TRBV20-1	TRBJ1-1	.	CSAFPVGNTEDFF	TGCAGTGCTTTCCCAGTTGGGAACACTGAAGATTTCTTT
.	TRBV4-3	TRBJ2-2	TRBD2	CASSSGLAGVVTGELFF	TGCGCCAGCAGCTCGGGGCTAGCGGGAGTGGTGACCGGGGAGCTGTTTTTT
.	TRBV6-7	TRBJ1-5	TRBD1	CASSYPRTGSGQPQHF	TGTGCCAGCAGTTACCCGAGGACAGGGTCGGGGCAGCCCCAGCATTTT
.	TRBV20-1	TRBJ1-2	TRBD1	CSATGLGYGYTF	TGCAGTGCGACAGGGTTGGGCTATGGCTACACCTTC
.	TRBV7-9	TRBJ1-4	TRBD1	CASSLNRGVTEKLFF	TGTGCCAGCAGCTTAAACAGGGGCGTAACTGAAAAACTGTTTTTT
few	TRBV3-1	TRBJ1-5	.	CASSLLDSNNQPQHF	TGTGCCAGCAGCCTCCTGGACAGTAACAATCAGCCCCAGCATTTT
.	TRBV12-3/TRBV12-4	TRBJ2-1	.	CASSFITGNYNEQFF	TGTGCCAGCAGTTTCATAACGGGCAACTACAATGAGCAGTTCTTC
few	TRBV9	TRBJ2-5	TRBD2	CASSVATTSGARETQYF	TGTGCCAGCAGCGTAGCTACTACTAGCGGGGCGAGAGAGACCCAGTACTTC
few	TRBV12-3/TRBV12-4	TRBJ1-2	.	CASTIGGLGYTF	TGTGCCAGCACTATAGGAGGCCTAGGCTACACCTTC
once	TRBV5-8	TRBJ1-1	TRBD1	CASRRGQFLNTEAFF	TGTGCCAGCAGGAGGGGACAGTTTTTGAACACTGAAGCTTTCTTT
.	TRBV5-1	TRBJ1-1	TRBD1	CASSGRTGMNTEAFF	TGCGCCAGCAGTGGTAGGACAGGGATGAACACTGAAGCTTTCTTT
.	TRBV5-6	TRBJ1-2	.	CASSLERGRYGYTF	TGTGCCAGCAGCTTGGAGCGAGGGCGCTATGGCTACACCTTC
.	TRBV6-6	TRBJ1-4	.	CASSYAGEKLFF	TGTGCCAGCAGTTACGCTGGTGAAAAACTGTTTTTT
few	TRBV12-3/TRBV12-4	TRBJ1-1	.	CASSSSLRGTEAFF	TGTGCCAGCAGTTCTTCCCTGAGGGGCACTGAAGCTTTCTTT
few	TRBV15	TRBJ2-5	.	CATSRPGPGETQYF	TGTGCCACCAGCAGGCCCGGTCCTGGGGAGACCCAGTACTTC
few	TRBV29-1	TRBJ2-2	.	CSVVRGGTGELFF	TGCAGCGTTGTCCGGGGAGGCACCGGGGAGCTGTTTTTT
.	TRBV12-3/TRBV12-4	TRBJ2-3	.	CASGLAGSPSTDTQYF	TGTGCCAGCGGACTTGCCGGGTCTCCAAGCACAGATACGCAGTATTTT
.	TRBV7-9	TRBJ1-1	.	CASSLDRALNTEAFF	TGTGCCAGCAGCTTAGACAGGGCCTTGAACACTGAAGCTTTCTTT
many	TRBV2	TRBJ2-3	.	CASIRSSTSTDTQYF	TGTGCCAGCATTCGAAGCAGTACCAGCACAGATACGCAGTATTTT
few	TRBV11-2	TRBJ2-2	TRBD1	CASSSLTGGWNTGELFF	TGTGCCAGCAGCTCGTTAACAGGGGGCTGGAACACCGGGGAGCTGTTTTTT
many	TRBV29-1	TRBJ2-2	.	CSESQRAGELFF	TGCAGCGAGTCCCAACGAGCCGGGGAGCTGTTTTTT
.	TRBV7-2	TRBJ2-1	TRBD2	CASSLRAGGGVGYNEQFF	TGTGCCAGCAGCTTACGAGCGGGAGGAGGTGTGGGCTACAATGAGCAGTTCTTC
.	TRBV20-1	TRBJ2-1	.	CSARVAANEQFF	TGCAGTGCTAGAGTGGCGGCCAATGAGCAGTTCTTC
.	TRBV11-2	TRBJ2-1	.	CASSLEGGPSYNEQFF	TGTGCCAGCAGCTTAGAGGGTGGTCCCTCCTACAATGAGCAGTTCTTC
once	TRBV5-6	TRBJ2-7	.	CASSLGPVGGVRQYF	TGTGCCAGCAGCTTGGGGCCTGTTGGGGGCGTCAGGCAGTACTTC
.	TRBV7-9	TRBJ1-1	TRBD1	CASSLWTGGRSTEALF	TGTGCCAGCAGCTTATGGACAGGGGGTAGAAGCACTGAAGCTCTCTTT
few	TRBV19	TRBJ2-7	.	CASSIDLRSEQYF	TGTGCCAGTAGTATAGATCTGAGGAGCGAGCAGTACTTC
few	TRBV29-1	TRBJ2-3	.	CSVDHQGNTQYF	TGCAGCGTTGACCACCAAGGGAATACGCAGTATTTT
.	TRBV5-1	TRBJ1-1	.	CASNSDSGTEAFF	TGCGCCAGCAATTCGGACAGTGGCACTGAAGCTTTCTTT
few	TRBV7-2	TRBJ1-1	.	CASTVRGNTEAFF	TGTGCCAGCACCGTCCGGGGGAACACTGAAGCTTTCTTT
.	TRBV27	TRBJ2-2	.	CASSLHLLGTEELFF	TGTGCCAGCAGTTTACACCTCCTCGGCACCGAGGAGCTGTTTTTT
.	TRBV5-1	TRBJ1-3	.	CASSLVNGNTIYF	TGCGCCAGCAGCTTGGTTAACGGAAACACCATATATTTT
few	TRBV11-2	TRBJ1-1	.	CASSTRQDPEAFF	TGTGCCAGCAGCACTCGACAGGACCCTGAAGCTTTCTTT
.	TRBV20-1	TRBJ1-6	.	CSAKDRRADNSPLHF	TGCAGTGCTAAGGACCGCAGGGCGGATAATTCACCCCTCCACTTT
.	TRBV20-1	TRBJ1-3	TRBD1	CSARGQIVSGSTIYF	TGCAGTGCCAGGGGACAGATTGTCTCTGGAAGCACCATATATTTT